This TCR beta chain was identified during a study of blood T cells in healthy people across ages. V lost 2 bases, J lost 4 bases, and 4 bases stayed unmatched. This CDR3 region has 14 residues. Germline values: CDR1 KGHSH, CDR2 LQKENI. A second PCR, run for about 7 to 11 cycles, used a sample-barcoded 5' primer plus a J-beta primer mix. Every single cDNA molecule received a tag from a template-switch adaptor with 12 random nucleotides. TCRdb reprocessed the 5' RACE reads via MiXCR and lists one record per CDR3 protein. In the table there are approximately 2,000,000 distinct CDR3 sequences, approximately 39% of which are singletons. PBMCs were isolated at a quantity of at least 6 million per sample. Extraction of total RNA produced a minimum of 5 micrograms from each sample.

The V call is TRBV18, the J call TRBJ1-1; 7 positions match TRBD1. Sequenced sample: blood. The receptor was derived from a human donor in good health. This CDR3 reads CASSPVPGGTEAFF. CDR3 sequence (DNA): TGTGCCAGCTCACCAGTTCCAGGGGGCACTGAAGCTTTCTTT.